In this sample, the clone carrying this TCR beta chain turned up once. Its matching antigen is unknown. Germline V gene data show CDR1 as MGHRA and CDR2 as YSYEKL. Trimming removed 4 bases from V and 3 bases from J; junction bases left unmatched: 11. This CDR3 region has 16 residues. These data come from a study of glioma-infiltrating T cells. At the level of the study: Glioma patients had dexamethasone for six or fewer days before surgery.

Study results and caveats: Tissue-blood divergence was below expectation in non-neoplastic patients, above in gliomas.

TCR alpha and beta CDR3 regions were amplified from RNA using iRepertoire nested multiplex PCR. Input was about 95-400 ng of tissue mRNA or PBMC total RNA. In TCRdb, the multiplex PCR reads were re-called with MiXCR into one record per CDR3 protein. The table shows approximately 400,000 distinct CDR3 sequences, with roughly two fifths occurring only once. Sequenced input: glioma tissue, nonneoplastic brain tissue, or PBMCs (not recorded which). The rearrangement links TRBV4-1 to TRBJ2-7; 8 nucleotides line up with TRBD2. This TCR was recovered from a human donor with low-grade glioma or glioblastoma, undergoing nonglioma brain surgery, or in good health (not recorded which). In DNA form, the CDR3 reads TGCGCCAGCAGCCTCCGGGCGGGGGGAGAGGGCTACGAGCAGTACTTC. It encodes CASSLRAGGEGYEQYF.